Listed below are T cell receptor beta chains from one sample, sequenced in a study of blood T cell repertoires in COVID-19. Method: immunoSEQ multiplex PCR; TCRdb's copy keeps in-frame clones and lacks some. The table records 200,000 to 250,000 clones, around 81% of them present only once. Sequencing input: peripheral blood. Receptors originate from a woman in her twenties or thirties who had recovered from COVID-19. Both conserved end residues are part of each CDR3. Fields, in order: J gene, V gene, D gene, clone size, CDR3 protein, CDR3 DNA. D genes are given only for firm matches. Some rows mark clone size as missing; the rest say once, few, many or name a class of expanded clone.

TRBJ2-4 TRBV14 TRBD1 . CASSLTGENIQYF TGTGCCAGCAGCCTCACAGGGGAAAACATTCAGTACTTC
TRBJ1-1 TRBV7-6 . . CASSLQVNTEAFF TGTGCCAGCAGCTTACAGGTGAACACTGAAGCTTTCTTT
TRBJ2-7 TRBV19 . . CASSNIGSSYEQYF TGTGCCAGTAGCAACATCGGGAGCTCCTACGAGCAGTACTTC
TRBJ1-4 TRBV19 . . CASNRVGEKLFF TGTGCCAGTAACAGGGTCGGAGAAAAACTGTTTTTT
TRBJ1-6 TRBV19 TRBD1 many CASSTLPGTGISPLHF TGTGCCAGTAGCACGCTTCCGGGGACAGGGATATCACCCCTCCACTTT
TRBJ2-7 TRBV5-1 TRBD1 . CASSAGTGMYEQYF TGCGCCAGTTCAGCCGGGACAGGAATGTACGAGCAGTACTTC
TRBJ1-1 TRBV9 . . CASNFDGRVRTEAFF TGTGCCAGCAACTTCGACGGGAGAGTTCGGACTGAAGCTTTCTTT
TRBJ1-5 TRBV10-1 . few CASSERQTQHF TGCGCCAGCAGCGAGAGACAAACCCAGCATTTT
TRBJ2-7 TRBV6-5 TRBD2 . CASSLSGTSYEQYF TGTGCCAGCAGTCTAAGCGGGACCTCCTACGAGCAGTACTTC
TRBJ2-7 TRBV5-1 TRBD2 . CASSLEGTSSYEQYF TGCGCCAGCAGCTTGGAAGGGACTAGCAGCTACGAGCAGTACTTC
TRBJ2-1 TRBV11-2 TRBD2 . CASSLSSGRKDEQFF TGTGCCAGCAGCCTCAGCAGCGGGAGGAAGGATGAGCAGTTCTTC
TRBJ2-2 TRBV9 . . CASTPHPNTGELFF TGTGCCAGCACCCCACATCCGAACACCGGGGAGCTGTTTTTT
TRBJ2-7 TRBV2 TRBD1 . CASSQTGTGIYEQYF TGTGCCAGCAGCCAGACCGGGACAGGGATCTACGAGCAGTACTTC
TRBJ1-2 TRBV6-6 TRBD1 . CASRPGTGRSGYTF TGTGCCAGCAGGCCCGGGACAGGGCGTTCTGGCTACACCTTC
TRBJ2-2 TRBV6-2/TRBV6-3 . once CASSYIGLSANTGELFF TGTGCCAGCAGTTACATAGGTCTGAGCGCGAACACCGGGGAGCTGTTTTTT
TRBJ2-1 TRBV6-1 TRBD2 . CASSEGGGLAAVSSYNEQFF TGTGCCAGCAGTGAAGGGGGGGGACTAGCGGCTGTTAGCTCCTACAATGAGCAGTTCTTC
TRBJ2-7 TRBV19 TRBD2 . CASSARLAASYEQYF TGTGCCAGTAGTGCCAGACTAGCGGCCTCCTACGAGCAGTACTTC
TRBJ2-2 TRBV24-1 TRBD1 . CATSTRQKQGQGAGELFF TGTGCCACCAGTACCAGGCAGAAACAGGGACAGGGCGCCGGGGAGCTGTTTTTT
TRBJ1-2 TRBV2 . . CASSEYRANYGYTF TGTGCCAGCAGTGAATACAGAGCTAACTATGGCTACACCTTC
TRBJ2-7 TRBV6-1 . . CASSELVGRVREQYF TGTGCCAGCAGTGAACTCGTGGGTCGGGTCCGAGAGCAGTACTTC
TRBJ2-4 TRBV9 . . CASSVGGLLAKNIQYF TGTGCCAGCAGCGTAGGCGGGTTGCTAGCCAAAAACATTCAGTACTTC
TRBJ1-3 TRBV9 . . CASSPEGDAFSGNTIYF TGTGCCAGCAGCCCAGAGGGGGATGCCTTCTCTGGAAACACCATATATTTT
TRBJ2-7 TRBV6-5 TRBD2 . CAIILAGKHHEQYF TGTGCCATCATACTAGCGGGAAAGCACCACGAGCAGTACTTC
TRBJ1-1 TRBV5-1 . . CASSLFVGGNTEAFF TGCGCCAGCAGCCTGTTTGTGGGGGGGAACACTGAAGCTTTCTTT
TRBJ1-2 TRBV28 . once CASRAGGSLGYTF TGTGCCAGCAGGGCGGGGGGATCTCTTGGCTACACCTTC
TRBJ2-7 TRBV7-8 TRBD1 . CASSLTWVGGDEQYF TGTGCCAGCAGCTTAACGTGGGTAGGGGGCGACGAGCAGTACTTC
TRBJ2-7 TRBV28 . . CASSYPGPPKMYEQYF TGTGCCAGCAGTTATCCAGGCCCTCCAAAAATGTACGAGCAGTACTTC
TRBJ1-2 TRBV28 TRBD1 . CASSPGQGVPPGYTF TGTGCCAGCAGCCCAGGACAGGGGGTACCCCCTGGCTACACCTTC